The source of this T cell receptor (beta chain) is a study of T cell responses to AZD1222 COVID-19 vaccine. Across the study: Second-dose intervals of approximately 4 or approximately 12 weeks were pooled.

Study results and limitations: Baseline serostatus was positive in only a handful of AZD1222 recipients. Researchers took repertoire samples only after the peak T cell response had come.

The table lists this clone with a count of one. Its antigen is undetermined. Germline assignment: CDR1 SEHNR and CDR2 FQNEAQ (reference sequence). Trimming pared 3 bases from V and 5 bases from J, leaving 16 bases between. There are 15 residues in the CDR3. Sequencing was performed with immunoSEQ multiplex PCR; in TCRdb, only in-frame clones are kept and a portion is missing. The data contain around 100,000 clones, roughly 91% of them seen just once; the ten biggest clones take up under 5.5%. The gene calls are TRBV7-9 and TRBJ2-5, with a weak D call TRBD1 (5 bases). This receptor was taken from an adult in good health. Sequencing was performed on peripheral blood, taken on day 0 of AZD1222 vaccination. CDR3 amino acids: CASSFGQGIRETQYF. The CDR3 region has the DNA TGTGCCAGCAGCTTCGGCCAGGGTATTCGGGAGACCCAGTACTTC.